The 4 T cell receptor beta chains reported below all come from one sample, sequenced in a study of molecular identifiers for immune sequencing clone quantification. TCRdb passed the PCR reads through MiXCR, listing each CDR3 protein once. In the table there are about 640,000 distinct CDR3 sequences, just under 20% of which are singletons. Sequencing was carried out using naive CD8+ T cells from blood, with Jurkat cell RNA spiked in. Subset indicated: FACS-sorted CD8+CD4-CCR7+CD45RA+ naive T cells. The source of these receptors is a human donor in good health. Some libraries in this study had Jurkat cell RNA spiked in.

The chain couples TRBV28 to TRBJ2-7; 8 bases agree with TRBD1. V was clipped by 5 bases and J by 2 bases; unmatched bases: 11. CDR1 and CDR2 from the germline V gene are MDHEN and SYDVKM. This CDR3 is built from 16 residues. The CDR3 DNA reads TGTGCCAGCAGTCCTCGGACAGGGTCCTGGACCTACGAGCAGTACTTC. Translated, it gives CASSPRTGSWTYEQYF.

Notes on this clonotype: This may arise from a read error, as a much more abundant clone is one base away. This chain uses TRBV27 with TRBJ2-3, with 13 bases fitting TRBD2. Germline CDR1 MNHEY, CDR2 SMNVEV (reference sequence). The CDR3 extends over 16 amino acids. Trimming at V came to 2 bases and at J to 8 bases, leaving 7 bases not matched to a gene. Written as DNA, the CDR3 is TGTGCCAGCAGTTTAGTACTAGCGGGGGGGAGGGGTACGCAGTATTTT. Amino acids: CASSLVLAGGRGTQYF.

This clonotype came up many times. This chain joins TRBV14 and TRBJ2-7, with D possibly matching TRBD2 (6 bases). V lost 5 bases, J lost 2 bases, and 13 bases lay in between. CDR3 size: 14 residues. CDR1 is SGHDN, CDR2 FVKESK, per germline. The CDR3 region is CASSSLTGAYEQYF. The CDR3 DNA reads as TGTGCCAGCAGCTCGTTAACGGGGGCCTACGAGCAGTACTTC.

This chain joins TRBV4-3 and TRBJ1-6; D is ambiguous. In germline, CDR1 is LGHNA, CDR2 YSLEER. This CDR3 spans 12 amino acids. V was pared by 0 bases and J by 6 bases, with 0 bases between. CDR3 in DNA: TGCGCCAGCAGCCAAGATAATTCACCCCTCCACTTT. This sequence encodes CASSQDNSPLHF.